Here is one T cell receptor beta chain with its context. TRB rearrangements spanning V, D and J were amplified using mixed TRB-A/B primers. TCRdb redid the calling of the multiplex PCR reads with MiXCR, one entry per CDR3 protein. The sample lists more than 4,000 distinct CDR3 sequences, roughly 51% occurring once. TCR beta rearrangements were amplified from peripheral blood genomic DNA. The data stem from a study of T cell repertoires in aging, cancer and after chemotherapy. CDR1 and CDR2 from the germline V gene are MNHEY and SVGAGI. Deletions cut 2 bases from V and 6 bases from J, with 10 bases between. The CDR3 totals 14 residues.

The receptor was isolated from a human donor in good health. The chain employs TRBV6-5 and TRBJ1-4, with a tentative D call TRBD1 (6 bases). The sample comprised blood. CDR3 loop: CASSYRGGDEKLFF. CDR3 bases: TGTGCCAGCAGTTACAGAGGGGGGGATGAAAAACTGTTTTTT.